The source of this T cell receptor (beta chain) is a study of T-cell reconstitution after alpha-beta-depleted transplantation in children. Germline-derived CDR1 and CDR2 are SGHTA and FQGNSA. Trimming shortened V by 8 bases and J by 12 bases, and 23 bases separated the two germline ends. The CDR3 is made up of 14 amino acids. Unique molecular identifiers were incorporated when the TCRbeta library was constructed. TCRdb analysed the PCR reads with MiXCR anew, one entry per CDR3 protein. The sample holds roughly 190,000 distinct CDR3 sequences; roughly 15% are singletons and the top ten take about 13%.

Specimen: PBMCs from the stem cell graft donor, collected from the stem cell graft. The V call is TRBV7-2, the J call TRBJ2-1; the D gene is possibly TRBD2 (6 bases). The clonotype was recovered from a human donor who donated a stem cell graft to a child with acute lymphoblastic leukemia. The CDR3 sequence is CASAPSFEGGMQFF. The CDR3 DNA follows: TGTGCCAGCGCTCCTAGTTTCGAGGGAGGAATGCAGTTCTTC.